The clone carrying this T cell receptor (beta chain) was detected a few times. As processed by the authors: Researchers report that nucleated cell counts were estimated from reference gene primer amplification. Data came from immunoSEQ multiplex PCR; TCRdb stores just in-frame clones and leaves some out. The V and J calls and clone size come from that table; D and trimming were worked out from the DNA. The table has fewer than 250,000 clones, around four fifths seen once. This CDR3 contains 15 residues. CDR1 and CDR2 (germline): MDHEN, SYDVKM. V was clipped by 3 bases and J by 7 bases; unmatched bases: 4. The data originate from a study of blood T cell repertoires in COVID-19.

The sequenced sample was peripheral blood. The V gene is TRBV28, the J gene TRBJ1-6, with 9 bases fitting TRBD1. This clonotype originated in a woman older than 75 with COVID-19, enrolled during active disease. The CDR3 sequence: CASSLGTGLNSPLHF. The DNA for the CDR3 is TGTGCCAGCAGTTTGGGGACAGGGTTAAATTCACCCCTCCACTTT. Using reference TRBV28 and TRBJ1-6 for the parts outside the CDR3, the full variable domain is DVKVTQSSRYLVKRTGEKVFLECVQDMDHENMFWYRQDPGLGLRLIYFSYDVKMKEKGDIPEGYSVSREKKERFSLILESASTNQTSMYLCASSLGTGLNSPLHFGNGTRLTVT.